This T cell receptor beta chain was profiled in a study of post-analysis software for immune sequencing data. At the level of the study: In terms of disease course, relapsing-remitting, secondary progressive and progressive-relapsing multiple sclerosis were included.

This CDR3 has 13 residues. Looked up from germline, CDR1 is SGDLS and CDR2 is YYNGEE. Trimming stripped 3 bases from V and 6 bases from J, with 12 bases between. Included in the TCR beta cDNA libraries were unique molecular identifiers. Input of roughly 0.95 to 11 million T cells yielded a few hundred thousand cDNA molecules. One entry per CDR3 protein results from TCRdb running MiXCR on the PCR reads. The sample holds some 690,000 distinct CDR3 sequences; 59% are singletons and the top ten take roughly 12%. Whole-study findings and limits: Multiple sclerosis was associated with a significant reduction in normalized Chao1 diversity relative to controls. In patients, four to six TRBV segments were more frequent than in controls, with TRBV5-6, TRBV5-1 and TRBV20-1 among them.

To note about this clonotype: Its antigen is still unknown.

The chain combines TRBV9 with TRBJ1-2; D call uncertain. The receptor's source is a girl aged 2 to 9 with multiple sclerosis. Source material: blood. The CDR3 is CASSAGRINGYTF. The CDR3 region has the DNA TGTGCCAGCAGCGCCGGACGGATAAATGGCTACACCTTC.